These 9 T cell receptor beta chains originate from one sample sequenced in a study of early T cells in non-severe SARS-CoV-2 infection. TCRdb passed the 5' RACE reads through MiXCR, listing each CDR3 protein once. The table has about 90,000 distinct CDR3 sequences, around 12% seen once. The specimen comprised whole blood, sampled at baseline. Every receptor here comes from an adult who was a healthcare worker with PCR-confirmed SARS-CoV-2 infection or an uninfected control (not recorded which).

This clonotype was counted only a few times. The CDR3 region is CAISGQGGNQPQHF. CDR3 in DNA: TGTGCCATCAGTGGGCAGGGAGGCAATCAGCCCCAGCATTTT. This chain connects TRBV10-3 to TRBJ1-5; maybe TRBD1 (5 bases). Germline CDR1 and CDR2: ENHRY and SYGVKD. This CDR3 comprises 14 residues. The V end lost 4 bases, the J end lost 2 bases, and 9 bases lay between the germline ends.

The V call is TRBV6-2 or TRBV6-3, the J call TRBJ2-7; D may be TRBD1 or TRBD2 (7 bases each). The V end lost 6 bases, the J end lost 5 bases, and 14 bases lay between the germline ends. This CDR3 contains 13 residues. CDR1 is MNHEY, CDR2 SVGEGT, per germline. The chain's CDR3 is CASSPGGVDEQYF. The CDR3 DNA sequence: TGTGCCAGCAGCCCAGGGGGGGTCGACGAGCAGTACTTC.

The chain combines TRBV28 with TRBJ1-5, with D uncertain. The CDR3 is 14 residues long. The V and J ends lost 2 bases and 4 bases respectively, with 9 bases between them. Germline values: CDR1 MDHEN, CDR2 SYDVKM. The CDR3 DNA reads TGTGCCAGCAGTTTAAAGAGAATTAATCAGCCCCAGCATTTT. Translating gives CASSLKRINQPQHF. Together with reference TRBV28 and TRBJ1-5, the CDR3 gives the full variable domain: DVKVTQSSRYLVKRTGEKVFLECVQDMDHENMFWYRQDPGLGLRLIYFSYDVKMKEKGDIPEGYSVSREKKERFSLILESASTNQTSMYLCASSLKRINQPQHFGDGTRLSIL.

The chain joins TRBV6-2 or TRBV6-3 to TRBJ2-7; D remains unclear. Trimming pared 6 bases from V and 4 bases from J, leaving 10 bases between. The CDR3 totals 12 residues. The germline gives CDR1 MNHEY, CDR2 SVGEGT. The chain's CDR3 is CASSIASYEQYF. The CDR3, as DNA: TGTGCCAGCAGCATCGCTAGTTACGAGCAGTACTTC.

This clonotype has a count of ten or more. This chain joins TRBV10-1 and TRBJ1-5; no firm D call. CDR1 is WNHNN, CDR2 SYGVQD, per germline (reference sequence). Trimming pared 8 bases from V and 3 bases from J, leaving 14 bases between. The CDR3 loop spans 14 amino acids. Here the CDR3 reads CASGARLPNQPQHF. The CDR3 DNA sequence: TGCGCCAGCGGTGCCAGGCTCCCCAATCAGCCCCAGCATTTT.

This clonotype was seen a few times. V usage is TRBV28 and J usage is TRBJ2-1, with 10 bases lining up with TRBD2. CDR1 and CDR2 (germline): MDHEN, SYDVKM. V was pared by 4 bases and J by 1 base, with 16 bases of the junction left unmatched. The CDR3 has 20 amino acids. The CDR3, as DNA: TGTGCCAGCAGTTCCCCCCTTGAGCGGGGGGGCCGCGGGTCCTACAATGAGCAGTTCTTC. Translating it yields CASSSPLERGGRGSYNEQFF.

The CDR3 region is CASSLEKTEAFF. The CDR3 DNA is TGTGCCAGCAGTTTAGAGAAAACTGAAGCTTTCTTT. The chain links TRBV28 to TRBJ1-1; D is ambiguous. V was cut by 2 bases and J by 5 bases, with 6 bases left in between. The CDR3 length is 12 residues. The germline CDR1 and CDR2 sequences are MDHEN and SYDVKM. The full variable domain, with the rest looked up from reference TRBV28 and TRBJ1-1, is DVKVTQSSRYLVKRTGEKVFLECVQDMDHENMFWYRQDPGLGLRLIYFSYDVKMKEKGDIPEGYSVSREKKERFSLILESASTNQTSMYLCASSLEKTEAFFGQGTRLTVV.

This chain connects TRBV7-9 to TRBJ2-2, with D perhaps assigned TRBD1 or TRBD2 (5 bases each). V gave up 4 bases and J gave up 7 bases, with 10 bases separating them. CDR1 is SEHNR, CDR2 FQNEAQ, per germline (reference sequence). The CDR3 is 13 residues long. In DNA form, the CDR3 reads TGTGCCAGCAGCTACCGGGACCGCGGGGAGCTGTTTTTT. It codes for CASSYRDRGELFF.

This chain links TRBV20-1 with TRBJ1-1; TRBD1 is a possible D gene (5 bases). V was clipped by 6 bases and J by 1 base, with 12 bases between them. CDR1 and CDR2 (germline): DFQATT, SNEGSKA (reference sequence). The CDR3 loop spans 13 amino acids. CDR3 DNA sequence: TGCAGTGCCCAACAGGACCCGAACACTGAAGCTTTCTTT. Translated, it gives CSAQQDPNTEAFF.